This T cell receptor beta chain was captured in a study of cytomegalovirus exposure and HLA in healthy donors. General observations from the study: HLA alleles showed associations with approximately 15,000 TCR beta sequences in a later analysis, at a 0.05 false discovery rate.

Germline values: CDR1 SEHNR, CDR2 FQNEAQ (reference sequence). The length of the CDR3 is 18 residues. The V segment lost 5 bases and the J segment 5 bases; nucleotides outside the gene matches: 18. A word on this clone: What it recognizes is unknown.

The PCR used 60 Vbeta and 13 Jbeta primers. Sequenced by immunoSEQ multiplex PCR; TCRdb stores in-frame clones only, minus some. The table has some 110,000 clones, roughly 72% seen once; the top ten hold 9.5% to 13%. The sample consisted of PBMCs. This receptor was taken from a woman between 45 and 65 years old in good health and CMV-seropositive. J is TRBJ2-1 and V is TRBV7-9; 7 bases map to TRBD2. Here the CDR3 reads CASSPGTIRQLWNNEQFF. Here the CDR3 DNA reads TGTGCCAGCAGCCCCGGGACTATACGCCAACTTTGGAACAATGAGCAGTTCTTC.